This T cell receptor beta chain was captured by sequencing in a study of blood T cell repertoires in COVID-19. Looking at the study overall: Specimens from acute and convalescent COVID-19 originated in the United States, Italy and Spain.

From germline, CDR1 is LGHDT and CDR2 YNNKEL (reference sequence). With V trimmed by 3 bases and J by 4 bases, 9 bases remained unmatched. CDR3 length: 16 residues. Some clones are missing from TCRdb's copy, which holds only in-frame ones; the method was immunoSEQ multiplex PCR. The data contain almost 400,000 clones, more than 75% of them seen just once; the ten biggest clones take up more than 0.9%. The sequence derives from a woman aged 25-40 years with acute COVID-19. The chain carries TRBV3-1 (or the pseudogene TRBV3-2) and TRBJ1-1, with 9 bases that match TRBD1. The sample was PBMCs or T cells enriched from blood (not recorded which). For the CDR3, the DNA is TGTGCCAGCAGCCAGGCGCCGGGACAGGGTCTCACTGAAGCTTTCTTT. Its translation: CASSQAPGQGLTEAFF.